The clone carrying this TCR beta chain occurred a few times. What it binds is unknown. The data are from a study of early T cells in non-severe SARS-CoV-2 infection. Study-level background: Sequencing input comprised bulk RNA from unsorted whole blood; chain pairing was not available.

The TCR library protocol attached unique molecular identifiers to the individual cDNA molecules. TCRdb re-derived calls from the 5' RACE reads in MiXCR, one entry per CDR3 protein. Seen here are approximately 76,000 distinct CDR3 sequences, about 11% observed once, and the top ten hold about 4.8%. Study-wide results and limits: Missing private and CD4 specificities, VDJdb matching favored anti-spike CD8 responses.

The TCR was taken from an adult who was a healthcare worker with PCR-confirmed SARS-CoV-2 infection or an uninfected control (not recorded which). Input material: whole blood.

The CDR3 here is CASSQDRGGKLFF. CDR3 sequence (DNA): TGCGCCAGCAGCCAAGATCGGGGGGGGAAACTGTTTTTT. This chain uses TRBV4-3 with TRBJ1-4, with D perhaps TRBD1 (5 bases). The CDR3 is 13 residues long. Trimming pared 0 bases from V and 11 bases from J, leaving 10 bases between. Germline V lookup: CDR1 LGHNA, CDR2 YSLEER.